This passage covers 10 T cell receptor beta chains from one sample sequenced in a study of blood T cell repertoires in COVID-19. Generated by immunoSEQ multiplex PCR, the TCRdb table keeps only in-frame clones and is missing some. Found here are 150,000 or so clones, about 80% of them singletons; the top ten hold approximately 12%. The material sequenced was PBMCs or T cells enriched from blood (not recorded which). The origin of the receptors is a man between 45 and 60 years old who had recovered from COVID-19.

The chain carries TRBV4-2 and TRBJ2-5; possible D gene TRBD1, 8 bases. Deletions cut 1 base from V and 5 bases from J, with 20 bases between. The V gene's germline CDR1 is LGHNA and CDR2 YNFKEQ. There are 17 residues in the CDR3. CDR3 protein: CASSQGTLRGRGETQYF. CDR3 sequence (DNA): TGTGCCAGCAGCCAAGGGACCCTCAGGGGGCGGGGGGAGACCCAGTACTTC.

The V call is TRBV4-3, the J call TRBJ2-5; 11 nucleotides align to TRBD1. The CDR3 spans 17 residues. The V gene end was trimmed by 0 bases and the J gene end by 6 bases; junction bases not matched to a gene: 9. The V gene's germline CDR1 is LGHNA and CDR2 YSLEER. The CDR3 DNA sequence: TGCGCCAGCAGCCAAGACCCCCCGGGACAGGGGGGAAAGACCCAGTACTTC. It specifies CASSQDPPGQGGKTQYF.

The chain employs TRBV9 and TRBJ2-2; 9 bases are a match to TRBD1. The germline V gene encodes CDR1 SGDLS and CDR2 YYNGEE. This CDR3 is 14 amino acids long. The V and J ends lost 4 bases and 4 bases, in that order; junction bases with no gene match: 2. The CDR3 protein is CASSRQGGTGELFF. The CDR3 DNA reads TGTGCCAGCAGCAGACAGGGGGGCACCGGGGAGCTGTTTTTT.

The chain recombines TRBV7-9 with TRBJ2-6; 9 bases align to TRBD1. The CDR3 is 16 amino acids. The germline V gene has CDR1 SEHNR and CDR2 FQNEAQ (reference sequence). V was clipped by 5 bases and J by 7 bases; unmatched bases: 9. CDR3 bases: TGTGCCAGCAGCGGGGACAGGGAGCAAGTTGCCAACGTCCTGACTTTC. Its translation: CASSGDREQVANVLTF.

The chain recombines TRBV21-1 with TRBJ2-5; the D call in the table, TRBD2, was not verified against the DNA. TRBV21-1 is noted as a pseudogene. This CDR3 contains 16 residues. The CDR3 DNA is TGTGCCAGCAGCGCCCGGGGACTCTTGTACCAAGAGACCCAGTACTTC. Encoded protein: CASSARGLLYQETQYF.

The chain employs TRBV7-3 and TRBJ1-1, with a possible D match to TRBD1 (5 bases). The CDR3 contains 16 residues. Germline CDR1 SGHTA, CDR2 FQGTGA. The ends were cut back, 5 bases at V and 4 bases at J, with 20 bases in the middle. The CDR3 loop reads CASSPQGGSTITEAFF. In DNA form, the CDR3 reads TGTGCCAGCAGCCCCCAGGGAGGGTCTACGATCACTGAAGCTTTCTTT.

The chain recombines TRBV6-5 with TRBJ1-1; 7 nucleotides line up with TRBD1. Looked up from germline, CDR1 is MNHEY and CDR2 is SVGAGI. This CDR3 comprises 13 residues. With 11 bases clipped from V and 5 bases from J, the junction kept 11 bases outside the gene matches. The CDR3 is CAGQQGKGTEAFF. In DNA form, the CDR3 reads TGTGCCGGACAACAGGGGAAAGGAACTGAAGCTTTCTTT.

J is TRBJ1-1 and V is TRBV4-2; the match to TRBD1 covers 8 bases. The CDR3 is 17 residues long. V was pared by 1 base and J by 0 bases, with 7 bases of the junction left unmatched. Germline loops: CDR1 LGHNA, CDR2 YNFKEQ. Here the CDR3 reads CASSQGDRNYMNTEAFF. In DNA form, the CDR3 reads TGTGCCAGCAGCCAAGGGGACAGGAATTACATGAACACTGAAGCTTTCTTT.

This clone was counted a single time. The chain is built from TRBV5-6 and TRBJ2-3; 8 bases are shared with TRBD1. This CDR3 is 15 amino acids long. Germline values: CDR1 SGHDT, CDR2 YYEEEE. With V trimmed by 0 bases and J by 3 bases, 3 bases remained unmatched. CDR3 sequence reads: CASSLGQGWTDTQYF. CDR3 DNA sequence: TGTGCCAGCAGCTTGGGACAGGGGTGGACAGATACGCAGTATTTT.

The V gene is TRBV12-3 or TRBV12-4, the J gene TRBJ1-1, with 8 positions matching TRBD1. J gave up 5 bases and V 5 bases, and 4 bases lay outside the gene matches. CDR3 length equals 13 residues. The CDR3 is CASSQGANTEAFF. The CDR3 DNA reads TGTGCCAGCAGTCAGGGGGCAAATACTGAAGCTTTCTTT.